The present entry profiles one T cell receptor (beta chain) with its context. The CDR3 length is 12 residues. CDR1 and CDR2 from the germline V gene are SEHNR and FQNEAQ (reference sequence). V was shortened by 4 bases and J by 15 bases, with 16 bases between the two germline ends. Data came from immunoSEQ multiplex PCR; TCRdb stores just in-frame clones and leaves some out. In the table there are about 90,000 clones, 85% of which are singletons. Time point indicated: blood 4 weeks post-SBRT, at nephrectomy. Treatment specified: 15 Gy SBRT to primary tumor, nephrectomy 4 weeks later. The source of the sample is a study of radiation and T cells in renal cell carcinoma.

This specimen was blood, taken from a patient whose treatment included radiotherapy and nephrectomy. This sequence originates from a man aged 50 to 60 with renal cell carcinoma. The chain joins TRBV7-9 to TRBJ2-1; D tentatively reads TRBD1 or TRBD2 (5 bases each). The CDR3 sequence is CASSYPSRGGFF. The CDR3 DNA reads as TGTGCCAGCAGCTACCCTTCCCGGGGCGGGTTCTTC.